These 17 T cell receptor beta chains share one sample of origin, sequenced in a study of blood T cell repertoires in COVID-19. Generated by immunoSEQ multiplex PCR, the TCRdb table keeps only in-frame clones and is missing some. The sample records around 260,000 clones, around four fifths being singletons. The sequencing input was peripheral blood. These receptors were taken from a man in his sixties who had recovered from COVID-19.

The chain carries TRBV28 and TRBJ2-5, with TRBD1 identical over 9 bases. Germline CDR1 reads MDHEN; CDR2 reads SYDVKM. The CDR3 has 15 residues. J gave up 2 bases and V 10 bases, and 11 bases lay outside the gene matches. This CDR3 reads CATQGGGQGQETQYF. CDR3 in DNA: TGTGCCACACAAGGAGGGGGACAGGGACAAGAGACCCAGTACTTC.

Here the CDR3 DNA reads TGCGCCAGCAGCTTGGCAGGGGGCTCCTCTAACTATGGCTACACCTTC. Its protein product is CASSLAGGSSNYGYTF. The rearrangement uses TRBV5-1 and TRBJ1-2; 8 bases align to TRBD1. The V segment lost 0 bases and the J segment 0 bases; nucleotides outside the gene matches: 4. The germline CDR1 and CDR2 sequences are SGHRS and YFSETQ. This CDR3 is 16 amino acids long.

This clone was observed a handful of times. The CDR3: CASSGGTGPNQPQHF. The DNA for the CDR3 is TGTGCCAGTAGCGGTGGGACAGGGCCCAATCAGCCCCAGCATTTT. The chain is built from TRBV19 and TRBJ1-5, with 9 bases fitting TRBD1. Trimming cost V 6 bases and J 3 bases; bases outside gene matches: 6. Germline V gene sequence: CDR1 LNHDA, CDR2 SQIVND (reference sequence). This CDR3 has 15 residues.

The genes are TRBV19 and TRBJ1-4; the match to TRBD1 covers 8 bases. Looked up from germline, CDR1 is LNHDA and CDR2 is SQIVND (reference sequence). The CDR3 runs to 15 residues. V was pared by 6 bases and J by 7 bases, with 10 bases of the junction left unmatched. The CDR3 reads CASSPRAGGSEKLFF. The CDR3 bases are TGTGCCAGTAGCCCTCGGGCAGGGGGCAGTGAAAAACTGTTTTTT. The whole variable domain, remainder taken from reference TRBV19 and TRBJ1-4, is DGGITQSPKYLFRKEGQNVTLSCEQNLNHDAMYWYRQDPGQGLRLIYYSQIVNDFQKGDIAEGYSVSREKKESFPLTVTSAQKNPTAFYLCASSPRAGGSEKLFFGSGTQLSVL.

CDR3 in amino acids: CASSLVTGWEKLFF. DNA for the CDR3: TGTGCCAGCAGTTTGGTTACAGGTTGGGAAAAACTGTTTTTT. This chain links TRBV28 with TRBJ1-4, with a tentative D call TRBD1 (5 bases). Germline CDR1 and CDR2: MDHEN and SYDVKM. The V end was cut by 3 bases, the J end by 8 bases, with 13 bases between. The CDR3 extends over 14 amino acids.

This clone has a single count. The gene calls are TRBV5-4 and TRBJ1-2; TRBD1 agrees at 10 bases. The V gene's germline CDR1 is SGHNT and CDR2 YYREEE (reference sequence). V was pared by 4 bases and J by 7 bases, with 10 bases of the junction left unmatched. This CDR3 is 15 amino acids long. CDR3 in DNA: TGTGCCAGCAGCCCCACCCCCGGACAGGGGGTTGGCTACACCTTC. The encoded protein is CASSPTPGQGVGYTF. The full variable domain, its missing parts supplied by reference TRBV5-4 and TRBJ1-2, is ETGVTQSPTHLIKTRGQQVTLRCSSQSGHNTVSWYQQALGQGPQFIFQYYREEENGRGNFPPRFSGLQFPNYSSELNVNALELDDSALYLCASSPTPGQGVGYTFGSGTRLTVV.

This chain links TRBV7-8 with TRBJ2-1; 11 bases agree with TRBD1. Germline CDR1 is SGHVS and CDR2 is FQNEAQ. Trimming took 1 base from V and 7 from J; bases not matched to a gene: 9. This CDR3 spans 17 amino acids. The CDR3 DNA follows: TGTGCCAGCAGCTTAGGCGGTCTGGGACAGGGGGGTAATGAGCAGTTCTTC. Translation: CASSLGGLGQGGNEQFF.

This clone was detected once. V usage is TRBV29-1 and J usage is TRBJ1-2; D is unresolved. Germline CDR1 is SQVTM and CDR2 is ANQGSEA. The germline V and J ends were trimmed by 7 bases and 6 bases, with 15 bases remaining between them. The CDR3 runs 12 residues. CDR3 nucleotides: TGCAGCGCCGAACTCCTTGGGCATGGCTACACCTTC. Its protein is CSAELLGHGYTF.

The chain has TRBV6-1 and TRBJ2-7; tentative D call: TRBD2 (7 bases). CDR1 is MNHNS, CDR2 SASEGT, per germline. The CDR3 runs 14 residues. Deletions cut 3 bases from V and 3 bases from J, with 12 bases between. The CDR3 sequence: CASSDLGGGYEQYF. CDR3 nucleotides: TGTGCCAGCAGTGATTTAGGGGGGGGCTACGAGCAGTACTTC.

There are a few counts of this clone. The chain uses TRBV9 and TRBJ1-2; 7 bases match TRBD1. J gave up 5 bases and V 3 bases, and 4 bases lay outside the gene matches. Germline lookup yields CDR1 SGDLS and CDR2 YYNGEE. The CDR3 consists of 13 residues. CDR3 sequence: CASSGTGAYGYTF. The CDR3 nucleotides read TGTGCCAGCAGCGGGACAGGAGCTTATGGCTACACCTTC. Together with reference TRBV9 and TRBJ1-2, the CDR3 gives the full variable domain: DSGVTQTPKHLITATGQRVTLRCSPRSGDLSVYWYQQSLDQGLQFLIQYYNGEERAKGNILERFSAQQFPDLHSELNLSSLELGDSALYFCASSGTGAYGYTFGSGTRLTVV.

The chain links TRBV5-4 to TRBJ2-7; 7 nucleotides agree with TRBD2. V was clipped by 3 bases and J by 6 bases; unmatched bases: 12. Germline CDR1 and CDR2: SGHNT and YYREEE (reference sequence). This CDR3 comprises 15 residues. CDR3 residues: CASSWMGGLLGEQYF. The DNA of the CDR3 is TGTGCCAGCAGCTGGATGGGAGGGCTACTAGGCGAGCAGTACTTC.

This chain links TRBV27 with TRBJ2-1; 9 bases match TRBD2. After removal of 8 bases from V and 1 base from J, the junction contained 3 bases not matched to a gene. The CDR3 extends over 14 amino acids. The germline V gene has CDR1 MNHEY and CDR2 SMNVEV (reference sequence). CDR3 protein: CASALAGSYNEQFF. CDR3 nucleotide sequence: TGTGCCAGCGCGCTAGCGGGATCCTACAATGAGCAGTTCTTC.

The chain is built from TRBV25-1 and TRBJ2-1; maybe TRBD2 (7 bases). The CDR3 spans 18 residues. Trimming cost V 8 bases and J 0 bases, with 23 bases left between them. Germline V gene data show CDR1 as MGHDK and CDR2 as SYGVNS. This CDR3 is CASGRLGGGVSSYNEQFF. The CDR3 nucleotides are TGTGCCAGCGGCCGGTTAGGGGGGGGTGTGAGCTCCTACAATGAGCAGTTCTTC. Based on the CDR3 plus reference TRBV25-1 and TRBJ2-1, the full variable domain is EADIYQTPRYLVIGTGKKITLECSQTMGHDKMYWYQQDPGMELHLIHYSYGVNSTEKGDLSSESTVSRIRTEHFPLTLESARPSHTSQYLCASGRLGGGVSSYNEQFFGPGTRLTVL.

The gene calls are TRBV19 and TRBJ1-1; D is undetermined. Trimming took 4 bases from V and 0 from J, leaving 9 bases between them. The CDR3 spans 14 residues. The germline CDR1 and CDR2 sequences are LNHDA and SQIVND (reference sequence). For the CDR3, the DNA is TGTGCCAGTAGTAAACGTGAGGTGAACACTGAAGCTTTCTTT. It encodes CASSKREVNTEAFF.

The chain recombines TRBV5-6 with TRBJ1-6; 8 nucleotides line up with TRBD1. This CDR3 is 16 amino acids long. V lost 0 bases to trimming and J lost 8 bases; unmatched junction nucleotides: 7. Germline-derived CDR1 and CDR2 are SGHDT and YYEEEE. CDR3 DNA sequence: TGTGCCAGCAGCTTGGCCACAGGGGGTTATTATTCACCCCTCCACTTT. The encoded protein is CASSLATGGYYSPLHF.

The chain has TRBV5-5 and TRBJ1-4, with D maybe TRBD1 (6 bases). The germline gives CDR1 SGHKS, CDR2 YYEKEE (reference sequence). Trimming took off 7 bases at V and 0 bases at J, with 7 bases between the two ends. The CDR3 consists of 13 residues. CDR3 nucleotide sequence: TGTGCCAGCCAGGGGTCAACTAATGAAAAACTGTTTTTT. Its translation: CASQGSTNEKLFF.

V usage is TRBV18 and J usage is TRBJ1-2, with D unclear. The V and J ends lost 6 bases and 2 bases respectively, with 13 bases between them. The CDR3 spans 14 residues. CDR1 is KGHSH and CDR2 is LQKENI in the germline V gene. The CDR3 sequence is CASSPSGANYGYTF. The DNA of the CDR3 is TGTGCCAGCTCCCCATCCGGTGCCAACTATGGCTACACCTTC.